This T cell receptor (beta chain) is drawn from a study of blood T cells in healthy people across ages (dated by TCRdb to about 2015). A note on the overall study: Template switching captured roughly one uniquely barcoded TCR beta cDNA molecule per two T cells in model experiments. Age-related changes in TCR beta repertoire diversity were measured in the study by deep sequencing normalized with unique cDNA molecular identifiers. The donors were divided into four age groups: young (average around 16 years), middle-aged (approximately 39), aged (roughly 60) and long-lived (roughly 82). Donors of different ages were randomly distributed across sequencing lanes to avoid experimental bias. For two donors (one aged 18 to 29 and one aged 80 or older), the study analyzed two additional independent replicas of 1 million unique cDNA reads from the same blood draw.

Library creation used 5' RACE. For sequencing, an Illumina HiSeq 2500 was employed. A second PCR of roughly 7 to 12 cycles was run with a J-beta primer mix and a sample-barcoded 5' primer. A template-switch 5' adaptor carrying 12 random nucleotides introduced a unique molecular identifier onto each TCR beta cDNA molecule. At least 2.5 million CDR3-containing paired-end reads were obtained from each sample. First-strand cDNA synthesis was performed from all RNA using the Mint cDNA synthesis kit, with priming by a TRBC-specific oligonucleotide. Following uracil-DNA glycosylase treatment, a first 18-cycle PCR with universal primers M1SS and BC2_uni_R was performed on all cDNA. Turning to the authors' computational methods: For normalization, 1 million high-quality reads were randomly selected from each sample, with every read carrying a distinct molecular identifier. Instead of being binned into consensus sequences, reads that shared molecular identifiers were thrown out. CDR3 identification, clonotype clustering and error correction used MiTCR with a Q25 quality threshold and the strictest error-elimination algorithm. A nonparametric unseen species model using Euler transformation provided a lower-bound estimate of total TCR beta diversity. TCRdb reworked the public reads: Q25 trimming with fastp, MiXCR clone assembly, productive beta chains retained. Every distinct CDR3 protein forms one entry, paired with its most common genes and DNA. These V and J calls derive from TCRdb rather than the authors' analysis. This sample comprises 660,000 or so distinct CDR3 sequences, 58% of them detected only once. Over 30% of the sample is held by the ten biggest clonotypes.

In the case of this clonotype: This receptor's antigen is unknown. Base quality data are lacking; no much larger clone is found one base away.

The roughly 39 donors, aged about 6 to 95 years, were systemically healthy Caucasian individuals from Russia. Each donor gave about 11 milliliters of peripheral blood, drawn into EDTA-treated Vacutainer tubes. Ficoll-Paque density-gradient centrifugation was used to isolate PBMCs, with at least 7 million per sample. Total RNA was extracted from PBMCs with Trizol reagent, with at least 6 micrograms obtained per sample. For every donor, flow cytometry on a PBMC aliquot measured the percentage of naive CD45RAhigh/CD27high T cells. Study-level results and caveats: Bulk unsorted PBMC profiling prevented conclusive comparison of naive and antigen-experienced compartments. Estimates of total diversity from one million sequenced T cells were regarded as lower bounds and underestimates. The CMV infection status of donors was not known, potentially confounding age-related changes in expanded clonotypes. Compared with the aged group, the long-lived group had more naive CD4+ T cells, fewer expanded clones and increased TCR diversity, suggesting age selection. Observed TCR beta diversity per million T cells fell roughly linearly with age, and a significant reduction was already apparent by age around 36. There was a strong correlation between observed TCR beta diversity and the percentage of naive T cells measured by flow cytometry.

The CDR3 starts with the cysteine, ends with the phenylalanine, and has 15 residues. Only the CDR3 part of the read is kept: 45 bases, read in frame from the first base. V ends up 4 bases short and J 8 bases short, with an unmatched junction base count of 8. From the germline V gene, CDR1 is SGDLS and CDR2 is YYNGEE. The TCR comes from a man between 60 and 75 years old in good health. Specimen: blood. This chain joins TRBV9 to TRBJ2-5, and 13 junctional nucleotides match TRBD2. The nucleotide sequence is given as TGTGCCAGCAGCCCGGGACTAGCGGGGAGAGAAACCCAGTACTTC. Translated, this is CASSPGLAGRETQYF.